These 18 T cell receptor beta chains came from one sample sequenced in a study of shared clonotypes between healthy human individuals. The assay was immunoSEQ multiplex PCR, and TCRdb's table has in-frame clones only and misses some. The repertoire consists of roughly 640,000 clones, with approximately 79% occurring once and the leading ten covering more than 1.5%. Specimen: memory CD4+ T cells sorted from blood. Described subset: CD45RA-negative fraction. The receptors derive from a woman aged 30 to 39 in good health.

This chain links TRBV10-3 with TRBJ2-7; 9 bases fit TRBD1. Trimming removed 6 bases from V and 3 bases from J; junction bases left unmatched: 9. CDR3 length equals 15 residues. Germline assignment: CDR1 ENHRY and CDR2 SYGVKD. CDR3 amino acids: CAIRTGTGNVYEQYF. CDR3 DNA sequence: TGTGCCATCAGAACCGGGACAGGGAACGTCTACGAGCAGTACTTC.

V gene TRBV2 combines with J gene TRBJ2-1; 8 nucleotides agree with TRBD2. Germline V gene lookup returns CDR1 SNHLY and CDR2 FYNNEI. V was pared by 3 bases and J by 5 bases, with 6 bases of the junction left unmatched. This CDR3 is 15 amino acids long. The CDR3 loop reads CASSDKRESHNEQFF. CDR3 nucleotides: TGTGCCAGCAGTGACAAGCGGGAGTCCCACAATGAGCAGTTCTTC. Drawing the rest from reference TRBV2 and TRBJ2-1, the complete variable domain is EPEVTQTPSHQVTQMGQEVILRCVPISNHLYFYWYRQILGQKVEFLVSFYNNEISEKSEIFDDQFSVERPDGSNFTLKIRSTKLEDSAMYFCASSDKRESHNEQFFGPGTRLTVL.

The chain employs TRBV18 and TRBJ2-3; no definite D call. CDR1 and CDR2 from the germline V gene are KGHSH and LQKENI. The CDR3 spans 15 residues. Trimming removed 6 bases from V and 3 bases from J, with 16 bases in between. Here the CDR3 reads CASSRISARTDTQYF. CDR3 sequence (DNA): TGTGCCAGCTCCCGAATTTCGGCGCGGACAGATACGCAGTATTTT.

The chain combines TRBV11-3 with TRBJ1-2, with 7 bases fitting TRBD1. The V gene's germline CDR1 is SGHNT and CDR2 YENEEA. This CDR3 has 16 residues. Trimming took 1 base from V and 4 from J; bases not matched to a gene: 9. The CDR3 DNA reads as TGTGCCAGCAGCTTAGGACGACAGGGAGTAGGCTATGGCTACACCTTC. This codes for CASSLGRQGVGYGYTF.

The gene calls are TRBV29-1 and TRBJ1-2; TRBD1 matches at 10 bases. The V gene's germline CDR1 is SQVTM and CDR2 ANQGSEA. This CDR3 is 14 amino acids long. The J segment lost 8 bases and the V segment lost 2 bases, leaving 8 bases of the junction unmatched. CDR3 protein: CSVENRQGAVGYTF. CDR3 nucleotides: TGCAGCGTTGAAAACCGACAGGGGGCGGTGGGCTACACCTTC.

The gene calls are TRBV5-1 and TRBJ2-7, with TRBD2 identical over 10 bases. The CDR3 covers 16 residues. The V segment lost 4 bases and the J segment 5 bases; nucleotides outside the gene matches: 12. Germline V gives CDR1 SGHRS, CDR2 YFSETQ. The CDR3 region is CASSPGGTSVFHEQYF. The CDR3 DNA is TGCGCCAGCAGCCCCGGAGGGACTAGCGTGTTCCACGAGCAGTACTTC. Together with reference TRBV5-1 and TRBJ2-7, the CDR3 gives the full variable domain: KAGVTQTPRYLIKTRGQQVTLSCSPISGHRSVSWYQQTPGQGLQFLFEYFSETQRNKGNFPGRFSGRQFSNSRSEMNVSTLELGDSALYLCASSPGGTSVFHEQYFGPGTRLTVT.

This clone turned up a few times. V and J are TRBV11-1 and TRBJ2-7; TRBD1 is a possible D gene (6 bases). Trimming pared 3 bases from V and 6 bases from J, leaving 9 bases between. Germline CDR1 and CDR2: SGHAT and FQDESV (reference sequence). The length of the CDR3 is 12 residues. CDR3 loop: CASSLYRAEQYF. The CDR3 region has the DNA TGTGCCAGCAGCTTGTACAGGGCCGAGCAGTACTTC.

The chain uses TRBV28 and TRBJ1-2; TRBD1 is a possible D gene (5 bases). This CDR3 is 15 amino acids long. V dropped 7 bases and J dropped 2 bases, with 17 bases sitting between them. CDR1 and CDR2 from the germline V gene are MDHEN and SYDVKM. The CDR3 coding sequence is TGTGCCAGCACCCGTGGGGCGAGCGGCAACTATGGCTACACCTTC. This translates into CASTRGASGNYGYTF.

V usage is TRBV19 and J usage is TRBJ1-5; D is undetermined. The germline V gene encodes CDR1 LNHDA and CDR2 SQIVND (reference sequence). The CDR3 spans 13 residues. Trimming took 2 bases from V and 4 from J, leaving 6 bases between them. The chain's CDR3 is CASSITGNQPQHF. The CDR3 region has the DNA TGTGCCAGTAGTATAACCGGGAATCAGCCCCAGCATTTT. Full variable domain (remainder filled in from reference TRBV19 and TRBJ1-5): DGGITQSPKYLFRKEGQNVTLSCEQNLNHDAMYWYRQDPGQGLRLIYYSQIVNDFQKGDIAEGYSVSREKKESFPLTVTSAQKNPTAFYLCASSITGNQPQHFGDGTRLSIL.

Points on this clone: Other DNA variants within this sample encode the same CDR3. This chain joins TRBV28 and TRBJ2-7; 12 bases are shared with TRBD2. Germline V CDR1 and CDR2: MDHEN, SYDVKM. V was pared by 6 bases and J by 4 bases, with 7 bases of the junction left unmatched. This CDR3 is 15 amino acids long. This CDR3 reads CASSPTTSGSYEQYF. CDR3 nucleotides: TGTGCCAGCAGCCCGACGACTAGCGGGAGTTACGAGCAGTACTTC.

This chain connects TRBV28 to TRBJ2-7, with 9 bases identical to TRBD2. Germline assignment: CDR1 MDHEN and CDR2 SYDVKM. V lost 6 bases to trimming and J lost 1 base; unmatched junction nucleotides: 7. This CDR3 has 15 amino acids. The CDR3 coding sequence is TGTGCCAGCAGACGACTAGCGGAAGGTTCCTACGAGCAGTACTTC. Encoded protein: CASRRLAEGSYEQYF.

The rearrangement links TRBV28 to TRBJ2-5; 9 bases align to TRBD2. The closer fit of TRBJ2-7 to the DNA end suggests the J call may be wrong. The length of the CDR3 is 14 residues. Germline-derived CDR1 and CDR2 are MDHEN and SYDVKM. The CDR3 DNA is TGTGCCAGCAGGAACCTAGCGGGAAGTTACGAGCAGTACTTC. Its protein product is CASRNLAGSYEQYF.

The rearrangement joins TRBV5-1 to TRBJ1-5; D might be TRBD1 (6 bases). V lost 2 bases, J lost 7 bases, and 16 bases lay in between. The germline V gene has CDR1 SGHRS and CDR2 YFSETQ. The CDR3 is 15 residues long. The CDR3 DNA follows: TGCGCCAGCAGCTTTGGGGACATAGAGGAACAGCCCCAGCATTTT. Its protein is CASSFGDIEEQPQHF.

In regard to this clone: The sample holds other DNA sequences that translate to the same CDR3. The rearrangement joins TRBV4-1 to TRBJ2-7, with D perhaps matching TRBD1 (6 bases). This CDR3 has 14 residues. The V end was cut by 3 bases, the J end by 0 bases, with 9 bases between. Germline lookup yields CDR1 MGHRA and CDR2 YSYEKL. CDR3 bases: TGCGCCAGCAGCCAGTTAGGGGGCTCCTACGAGCAGTACTTC. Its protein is CASSQLGGSYEQYF.

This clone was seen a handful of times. The CDR3 sequence: CASSSSKEPPYEQYF. In DNA, the CDR3 is TGTGCCAGCAGTTCTTCTAAGGAGCCCCCCTACGAGCAGTACTTC. V and J are TRBV6-5 and TRBJ2-7; D gene unclear. This CDR3 is built from 15 residues. Germline assignment: CDR1 MNHEY and CDR2 SVGAGI. The germline V and J ends were trimmed by 4 bases and 2 bases, with 15 bases remaining between them.

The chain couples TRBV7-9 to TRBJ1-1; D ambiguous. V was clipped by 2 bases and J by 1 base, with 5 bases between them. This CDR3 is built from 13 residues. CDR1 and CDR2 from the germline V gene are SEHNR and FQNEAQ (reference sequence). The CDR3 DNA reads TGTGCCAGCAGCTTACAAACGAACACTGAAGCTTTCTTT. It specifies CASSLQTNTEAFF.

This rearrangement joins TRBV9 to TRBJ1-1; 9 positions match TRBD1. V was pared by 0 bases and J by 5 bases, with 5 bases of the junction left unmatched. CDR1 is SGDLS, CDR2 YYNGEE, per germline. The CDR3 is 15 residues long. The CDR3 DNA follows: TGTGCCAGCAGCGTAGGATGGGACAGGGTTACTGAAGCTTTCTTT. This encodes CASSVGWDRVTEAFF.

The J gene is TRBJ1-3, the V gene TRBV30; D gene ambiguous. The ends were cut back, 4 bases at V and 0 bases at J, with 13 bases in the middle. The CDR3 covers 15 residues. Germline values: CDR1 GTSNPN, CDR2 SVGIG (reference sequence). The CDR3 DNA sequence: TGTGCCTGGACCAACCCCAGCGACTCTGGAAACACCATATATTTT. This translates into CAWTNPSDSGNTIYF. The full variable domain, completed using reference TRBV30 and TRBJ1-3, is SQTIHQWPATLVQPVGSPLSLECTVEGTSNPNLYWYRQAAGRGLQLLFYSVGIGQISSEVPQNLSASRPQDRQFILSSKKLLLSDSGFYLCAWTNPSDSGNTIYFGEGSWLTVV.